The next 13 T cell receptor beta chains were all read from a single sample in a study of Ad26.COV2.S vaccination and SARS-CoV-2 variants. Treatment noted: roughly 19 received Ad26.COV2.S at low or high dose, single or two shots; 5 received placebo; per-sample allocation not given. Samples came from day 63 after the first vaccine or placebo injection. This table comes from immunoSEQ multiplex PCR, and its TCRdb copy is limited to in-frame clones, with some not included. This table holds about 680,000 clones, around 92% found once. Specimen: peripheral blood, collected in a trial of Ad26.COV2.S vaccine versus placebo. These TCRs come from a person aged 18-65 years who received the Ad26.COV2.S COVID-19 vaccine or a placebo.

The genes are TRBV27 and TRBJ2-7; D gene unclear. Germline V CDR1 and CDR2: MNHEY, SMNVEV (reference sequence). Trimming cost V 4 bases and J 0 bases, with 7 bases left between them. The CDR3 loop spans 13 amino acids. The CDR3 coding sequence is TGTGCCAGCAGTTACCGCCCCTCCTACGAGCAGTACTTC. It yields the protein CASSYRPSYEQYF.

The rearrangement uses TRBV11-2 and TRBJ2-7; 10 nucleotides align to TRBD2. Per germline, CDR1 SGHAT and CDR2 FQNNGV. The V and J ends lost 5 bases and 5 bases, in that order; junction bases with no gene match: 21. The CDR3 loop spans 19 amino acids. The CDR3 region is CASSPRGAPSGRGIDEQYF. The CDR3 DNA is TGTGCCAGCAGCCCACGAGGGGCGCCTAGCGGGAGAGGGATTGACGAGCAGTACTTC. The whole variable domain, filled in from reference TRBV11-2 and TRBJ2-7, reads EAGVAQSPRYKIIEKRQSVAFWCNPISGHATLYWYQQILGQGPKLLIQFQNNGVVDDSQLPKDRFSAERLKGVDSTLKIQPAKLEDSAVYLCASSPRGAPSGRGIDEQYFGPGTRLTVT.

The chain links TRBV4-3 to TRBJ2-7; maybe TRBD2 (6 bases). V lost 1 base to trimming and J lost 1 base, with 11 bases between them. The V gene's germline CDR1 is LGHNA and CDR2 YSLEER. The CDR3 sequence is 15 residues long. The CDR3 bases are TGCGCCAGCAGCCAAGCCGGGACTGATTCCTACGAGCAGTACTTC. This codes for CASSQAGTDSYEQYF.

CDR3 in amino acids: CASGLVPGAGSYEQYF. CDR3 DNA sequence: TGTGCTAGTGGTTTGGTACCAGGGGCAGGATCCTACGAGCAGTACTTC. The chain links TRBV12-5 to TRBJ2-7; the D gene is possibly TRBD1 (6 bases). Trimming took off 0 bases at V and 1 base at J, with 13 bases between the two ends. The germline V gene encodes CDR1 LGHNT and CDR2 FRNRAP. The CDR3 loop spans 16 amino acids.

The chain couples TRBV19 to TRBJ2-4; 7 bases agree with TRBD1. Germline assignment: CDR1 LNHDA and CDR2 SQIVND (reference sequence). J lost 7 bases, V lost 6 bases, and 9 bases had no gene match. The CDR3 sequence is 14 residues long. The CDR3 here is CASSRDSRDNIQYF. The CDR3 bases are TGTGCCAGTAGCAGGGACAGTCGGGACAACATTCAGTACTTC.

This sequence joins TRBV6-4 and TRBJ2-3, with D perhaps matching TRBD1 (6 bases). Looked up from germline, CDR1 is MRHNA and CDR2 is SNTAGT. The CDR3 extends over 13 amino acids. V was pared by 7 bases and J by 2 bases, with 10 bases between. Here the CDR3 DNA reads TGTGCCAGCATCTGGGACACCACAGATACGCAGTATTTT. Protein product: CASIWDTTDTQYF.

This rearrangement joins TRBV19 to TRBJ2-4; possibly TRBD1 or TRBD2 for D (5 bases each). The V end was cut by 5 bases, the J end by 6 bases, with 11 bases between. The CDR3 runs 13 residues. CDR1 is LNHDA and CDR2 is SQIVND in the germline V gene (reference sequence). DNA for the CDR3: TGTGCCAGTAGTCAGGGTGGGGGAAACATTCAGTACTTC. Translating it yields CASSQGGGNIQYF.

This clone was observed a few times. The chain combines TRBV4-2 with TRBJ2-1; 8 nucleotides match TRBD2. The V gene's germline CDR1 is LGHNA and CDR2 YNFKEQ. With 0 bases clipped from V and 7 bases from J, the junction kept 8 bases outside the gene matches. The CDR3 is made up of 16 amino acids. CDR3 amino acids: CASSQDPSGGRNEQFF. The CDR3 bases are TGTGCCAGCAGCCAAGATCCCAGCGGGGGCCGTAATGAGCAGTTCTTC.

The genes are TRBV5-6 and TRBJ1-2; 7 nucleotides agree with TRBD1. Germline V gene data show CDR1 as SGHDT and CDR2 as YYEEEE. This CDR3 is 13 amino acids long. V lost 2 bases, J lost 7 bases, and 5 bases stayed unmatched. The CDR3 DNA sequence: TGTGCCAGCAGCTTAAGACAGGGAAGTGGCTACACCTTC. It translates to CASSLRQGSGYTF.

The chain recombines TRBV29-1 with TRBJ2-7; 9 bases line up with TRBD1. Germline V lookup: CDR1 SQVTM, CDR2 ANQGSEA. V lost 0 bases and J lost 6; bases outside the gene matches: 9. This CDR3 region has 15 residues. Written as DNA, the CDR3 is TGCAGCGTTGAAGATGAGGGACAGGGCAGATCCGAGCAGTACTTC. This sequence encodes CSVEDEGQGRSEQYF.

This chain connects TRBV30 to TRBJ2-6; 7 bases align to TRBD1. Germline loops: CDR1 GTSNPN, CDR2 SVGIG (reference sequence). V shed 2 bases and J 3 bases; nucleotides not matched to a gene: 7. There are 16 residues in the CDR3. CDR3 DNA: TGTGCCTGGAGTAGACAGGGCCAGGGTGGGGCCAACGTCCTGACTTTC. It specifies CAWSRQGQGGANVLTF.

This clone was seen just once. The identical CDR3 is also encoded by other nucleotide sequences in the sample. The CDR3 coding sequence is TGTGCCTGGAGTGTAGGCCAGCTGAACACTGAAGCTTTCTTT. It codes for CAWSVGQLNTEAFF. The V and J genes are TRBV30 and TRBJ1-1; D ambiguous. V lost 0 bases to trimming and J lost 0 bases, with 8 bases between them. The germline CDR1 and CDR2 sequences are GTSNPN and SVGIG (reference sequence). This CDR3 region has 14 residues.

CDR3 sequence (DNA): TGTGCCTGGAGTTTGAGGGAGGAATCTGTCTTCTACAATGAGCAGTTCTTC. Translation gives CAWSLREESVFYNEQFF. This sequence joins TRBV30 and TRBJ2-1, with TRBD2 as a possible D gene (6 bases). The CDR3 consists of 17 residues. CDR1 is GTSNPN and CDR2 is SVGIG in the germline V gene (reference sequence). Trimming took 2 bases from V and 3 from J, leaving 20 bases between them.